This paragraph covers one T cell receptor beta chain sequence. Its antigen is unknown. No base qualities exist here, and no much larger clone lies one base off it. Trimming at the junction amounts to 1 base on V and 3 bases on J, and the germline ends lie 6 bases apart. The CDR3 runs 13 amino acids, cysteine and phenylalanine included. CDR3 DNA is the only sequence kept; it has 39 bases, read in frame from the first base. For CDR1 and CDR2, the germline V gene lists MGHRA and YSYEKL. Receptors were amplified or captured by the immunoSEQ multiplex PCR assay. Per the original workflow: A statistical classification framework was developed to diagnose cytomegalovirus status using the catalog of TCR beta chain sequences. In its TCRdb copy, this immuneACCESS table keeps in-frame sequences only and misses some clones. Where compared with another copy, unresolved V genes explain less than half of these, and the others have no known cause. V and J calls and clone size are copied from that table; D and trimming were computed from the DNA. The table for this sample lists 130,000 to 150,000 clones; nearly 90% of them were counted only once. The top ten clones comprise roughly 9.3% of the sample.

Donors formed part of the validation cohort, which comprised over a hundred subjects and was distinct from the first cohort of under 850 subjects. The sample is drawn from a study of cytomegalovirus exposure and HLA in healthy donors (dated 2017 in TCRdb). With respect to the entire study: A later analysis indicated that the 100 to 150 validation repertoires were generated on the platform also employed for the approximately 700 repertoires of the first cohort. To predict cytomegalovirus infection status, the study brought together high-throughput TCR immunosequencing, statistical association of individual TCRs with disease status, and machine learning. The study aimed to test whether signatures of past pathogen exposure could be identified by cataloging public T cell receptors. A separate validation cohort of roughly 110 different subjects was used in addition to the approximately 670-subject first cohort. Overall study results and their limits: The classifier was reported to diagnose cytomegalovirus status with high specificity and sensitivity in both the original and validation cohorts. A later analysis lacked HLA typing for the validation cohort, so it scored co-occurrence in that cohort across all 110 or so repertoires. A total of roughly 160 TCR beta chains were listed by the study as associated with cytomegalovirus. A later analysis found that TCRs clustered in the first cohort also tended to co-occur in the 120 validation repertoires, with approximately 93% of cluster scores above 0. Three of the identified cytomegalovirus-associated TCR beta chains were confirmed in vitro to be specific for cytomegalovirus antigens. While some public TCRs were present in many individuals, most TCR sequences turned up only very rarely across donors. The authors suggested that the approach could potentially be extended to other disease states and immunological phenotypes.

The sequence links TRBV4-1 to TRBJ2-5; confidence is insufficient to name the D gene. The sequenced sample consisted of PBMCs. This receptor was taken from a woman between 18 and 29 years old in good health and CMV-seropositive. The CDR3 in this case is CASSQVVKETQYF. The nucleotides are TGCGCCAGCAGCCAAGTAGTAAAAGAGACCCAGTACTTC.